The entry that follows covers one TCR beta chain sequence. The antigen remains unidentified. These data come from a study of shared clonotypes between healthy human individuals. Findings and limits, study-wide: Sample collection involved blood only; tissue repertoires are likely different.

The V gene's germline CDR1 is LNHNV and CDR2 YYDKDF (reference sequence). The CDR3 length is 15 residues. The V segment lost 3 bases and the J segment 3 bases; nucleotides outside the gene matches: 3. Participating donors were healthy, HIV-negative adults free of recent acute infections or vaccinations. Genomic DNA of unsorted samples came from approximately 100 million PBMCs. Deep was the level at which the assay was run. Libraries were prepared by immunoSEQ multiplex PCR; TCRdb keeps only in-frame clonotypes and omits some of them. Altogether under 600,000 clones are present, nearly 80% being singletons, with the ten largest covering 9.5% to 15%.

The receptor's source is a woman aged 40 to 50 in good health. Some clones in this sample may be carry-over from other donors' samples. The J gene is TRBJ1-1, the V gene TRBV15, with 11 bases lining up with TRBD1. Sequencing input: PBMCs. The CDR3 DNA reads TGTGCCACCAGCAGGAGGGGACAGGGGGACACTGAAGCTTTCTTT. It yields the protein CATSRRGQGDTEAFF.